This T cell receptor (beta chain) was sequenced in a study of beta chain features in type 1 diabetes. The CDR3 has 12 residues. V lost 6 bases to trimming and J lost 2 bases, with 8 bases between them. Looked up from germline, CDR1 is SGHAT and CDR2 is FQDESV (reference sequence). Comment on this clone: Its antigen is unknown.

TCRB transcripts that were expressed got sequenced, as all of the isolated RNA had been reverse transcribed. TCRdb keeps only in-frame clones here, not all; method: immunoSEQ multiplex PCR. The sample has some 370,000 clones, 8% to 10% seen once. Findings and caveats of the study: Significant though moderate, a shortening of TCRB CDR3s appeared in all four CD4+ subsets of Type 1 diabetes patients. Reads derived from cDNA could over-represent cells showing high TCR expression. Sampled from patients, naive, central memory and Treg TCRB repertoires appeared more similar than those sampled from healthy donors.

The chain combines TRBV11-1 with TRBJ2-7; D uncertain. This clonotype was sampled from a man under 40 with type 1 diabetes. The specimen was central memory CD4+ T cells from blood. CDR3 nucleotide sequence: TGTGCCAGCAGTCACAGCGCCTACGAGCAGTACTTC. Translated, it gives CASSHSAYEQYF. The full variable domain, rest sourced from reference TRBV11-1 and TRBJ2-7, is EAEVAQSPRYKITEKSQAVAFWCDPISGHATLYWYRQILGQGPELLVQFQDESVVDDSQLPKDRFSAERLKGVDSTLKIQPAELGDSAMYLCASSHSAYEQYFGPGTRLTVT.